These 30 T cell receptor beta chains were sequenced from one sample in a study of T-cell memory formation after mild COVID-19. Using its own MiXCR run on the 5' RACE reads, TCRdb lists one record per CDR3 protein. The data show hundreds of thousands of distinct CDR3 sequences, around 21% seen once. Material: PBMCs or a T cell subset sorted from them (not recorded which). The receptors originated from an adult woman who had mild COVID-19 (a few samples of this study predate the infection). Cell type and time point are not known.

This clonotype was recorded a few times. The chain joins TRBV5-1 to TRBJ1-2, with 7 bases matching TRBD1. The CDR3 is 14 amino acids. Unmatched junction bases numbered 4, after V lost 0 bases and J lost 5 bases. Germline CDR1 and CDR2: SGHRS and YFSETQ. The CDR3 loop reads CASSLAGQLYGYTF. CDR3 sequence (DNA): TGCGCCAGCAGCTTGGCGGGACAGCTTTATGGCTACACCTTC.

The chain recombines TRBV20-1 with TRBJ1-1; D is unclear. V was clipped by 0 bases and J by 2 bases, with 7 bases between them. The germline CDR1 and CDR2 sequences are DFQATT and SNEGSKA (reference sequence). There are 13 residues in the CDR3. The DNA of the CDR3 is TGCAGTGCTAGAGACGCCAGAAACACTGAAGCTTTCTTT. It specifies CSARDARNTEAFF.

The CDR3 here is CASSLARVADEQFF. CDR3 sequence (DNA): TGTGCCAGCAGCTTAGCGAGGGTAGCCGATGAGCAGTTCTTC. The J gene is TRBJ2-1, the V gene TRBV7-6; D possibly corresponds to TRBD2 (5 bases). Germline CDR1 reads SGHVS; CDR2 reads FNYEAQ. V was trimmed by 0 bases and J by 8 bases, leaving 11 bases between them. The CDR3 length is 14 residues.

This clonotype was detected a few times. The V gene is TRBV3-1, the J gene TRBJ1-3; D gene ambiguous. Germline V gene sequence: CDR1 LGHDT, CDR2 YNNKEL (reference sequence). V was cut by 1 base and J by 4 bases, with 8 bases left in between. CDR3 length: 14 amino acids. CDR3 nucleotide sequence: TGTGCCAGCAGCCAAGGGGGTTTCGGAAACACCATATATTTT. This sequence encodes CASSQGGFGNTIYF.

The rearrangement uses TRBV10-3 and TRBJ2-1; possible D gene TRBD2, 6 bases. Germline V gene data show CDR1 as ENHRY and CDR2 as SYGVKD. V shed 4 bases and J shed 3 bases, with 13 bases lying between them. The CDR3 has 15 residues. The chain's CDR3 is CAISVHRGIYNEQFF. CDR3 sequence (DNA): TGTGCCATCAGTGTGCACCGGGGGATCTACAATGAGCAGTTCTTC.

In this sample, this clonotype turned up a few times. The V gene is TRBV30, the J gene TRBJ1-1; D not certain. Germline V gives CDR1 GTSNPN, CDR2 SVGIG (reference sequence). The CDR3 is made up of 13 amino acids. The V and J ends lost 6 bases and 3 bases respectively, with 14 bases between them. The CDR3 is CACGGYRDTEAFF. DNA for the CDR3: TGTGCCTGCGGCGGGTACCGGGACACTGAAGCTTTCTTT.

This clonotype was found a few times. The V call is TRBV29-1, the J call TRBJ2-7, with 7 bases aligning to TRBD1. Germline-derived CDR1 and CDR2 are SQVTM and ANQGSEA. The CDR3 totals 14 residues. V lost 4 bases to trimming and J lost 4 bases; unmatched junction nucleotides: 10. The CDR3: CSVAFLDRLYEQYF. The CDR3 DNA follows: TGCAGCGTTGCTTTTCTGGACAGGCTGTACGAGCAGTACTTC.

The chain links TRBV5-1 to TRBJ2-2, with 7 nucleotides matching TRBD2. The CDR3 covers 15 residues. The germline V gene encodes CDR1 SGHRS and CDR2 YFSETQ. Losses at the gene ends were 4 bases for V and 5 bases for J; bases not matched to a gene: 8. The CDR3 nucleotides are TGCGCCAGCAGCCCGGGGGGACCCTTTACCGGGGAGCTGTTTTTT. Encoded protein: CASSPGGPFTGELFF.

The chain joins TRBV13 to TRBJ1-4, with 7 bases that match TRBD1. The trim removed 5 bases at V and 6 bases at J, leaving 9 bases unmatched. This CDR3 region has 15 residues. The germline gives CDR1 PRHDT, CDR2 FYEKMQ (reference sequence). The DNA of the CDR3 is TGTGCCAGCAGCCTACAACAGGGGCGGTATGAAAAACTGTTTTTT. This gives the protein CASSLQQGRYEKLFF.

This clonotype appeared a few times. The CDR3: CATSPGQGMNTGELFF. The CDR3 region has the DNA TGTGCCACCAGCCCAGGACAGGGGATGAACACCGGGGAGCTGTTTTTT. The chain recombines TRBV24-1 with TRBJ2-2; 9 nucleotides line up with TRBD1. Germline lookup yields CDR1 KGHDR and CDR2 SFDVKD. Germline trimming cut 7 bases from V and 1 base from J; bases unmatched to any gene: 6. The CDR3 contains 16 residues.

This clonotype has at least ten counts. The CDR3 is CASSQYVGGSGNEQFF. DNA for the CDR3: TGCGCCAGCAGCCAATACGTTGGCGGGAGTGGCAATGAGCAGTTCTTC. The rearrangement links TRBV5-1 to TRBJ2-1, with 7 nucleotides matching TRBD2. This CDR3 contains 16 residues. The V and J ends lost 4 bases and 6 bases, in that order; junction bases with no gene match: 13. Germline V gene data show CDR1 as SGHRS and CDR2 as YFSETQ.

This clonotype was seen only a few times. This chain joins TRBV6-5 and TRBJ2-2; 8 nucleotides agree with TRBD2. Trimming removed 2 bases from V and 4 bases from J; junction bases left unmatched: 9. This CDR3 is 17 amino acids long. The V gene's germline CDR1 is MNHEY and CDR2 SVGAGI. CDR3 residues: CASSYRSGLAGTGELFF. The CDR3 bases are TGTGCCAGCAGTTACAGATCCGGGCTAGCGGGCACCGGGGAGCTGTTTTTT.

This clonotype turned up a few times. The CDR3 DNA is TGTGCCAGCAGCTTAGCGCCGGGTACGAACACCGGGGAGCTGTTTTTT. It specifies CASSLAPGTNTGELFF. The rearrangement uses TRBV7-9 and TRBJ2-2; D remains unclear. Germline lookup yields CDR1 SEHNR and CDR2 FQNEAQ (reference sequence). V gave up 0 bases and J gave up 0 bases, with 8 bases separating them. This CDR3 comprises 16 residues.

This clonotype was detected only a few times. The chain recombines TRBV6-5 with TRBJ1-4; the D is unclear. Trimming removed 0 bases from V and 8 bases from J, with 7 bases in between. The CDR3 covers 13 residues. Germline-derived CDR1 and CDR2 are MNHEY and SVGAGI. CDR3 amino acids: CASSYSPVEKLFF. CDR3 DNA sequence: TGTGCCAGCAGTTACTCGCCCGTGGAAAAACTGTTTTTT.

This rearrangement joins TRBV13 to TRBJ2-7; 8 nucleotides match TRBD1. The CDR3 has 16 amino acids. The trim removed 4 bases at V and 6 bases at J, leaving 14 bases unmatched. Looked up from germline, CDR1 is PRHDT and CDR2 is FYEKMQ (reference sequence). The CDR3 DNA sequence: TGTGCCAGCAGCTCTCTAACCCAAGGACAGGGAGGCGAGCAGTACTTC. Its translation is CASSSLTQGQGGEQYF.

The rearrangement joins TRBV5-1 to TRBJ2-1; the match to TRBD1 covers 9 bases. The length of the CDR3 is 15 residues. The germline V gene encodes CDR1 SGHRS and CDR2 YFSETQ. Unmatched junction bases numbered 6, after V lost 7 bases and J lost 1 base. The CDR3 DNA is TGCGCCAGCGGGGGGGGACAGGGTTCCTACAATGAGCAGTTCTTC. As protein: CASGGGQGSYNEQFF.

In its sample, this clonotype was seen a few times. This CDR3 is CASSLLSGGAINEQFF. In DNA, the CDR3 is TGTGCCAGCAGCTTACTTAGCGGGGGGGCCATCAATGAGCAGTTCTTC. This sequence joins TRBV7-6 and TRBJ2-1; 11 bases line up with TRBD2. The CDR3 has 16 residues. Per the germline V gene, CDR1 is SGHVS and CDR2 is FNYEAQ. V was clipped by 2 bases and J by 6 bases; unmatched bases: 6.

The CDR3 region has the DNA TGCGCCAGCAGCTTGGGTCAGGGAGTGGGCACTGAAGCTTTCTTT. This codes for CASSLGQGVGTEAFF. The chain has TRBV5-1 and TRBJ1-1; D possibly corresponds to TRBD1 (5 bases). This CDR3 is 15 amino acids long. Germline values: CDR1 SGHRS, CDR2 YFSETQ. The V and J ends lost 0 bases and 4 bases respectively, with 13 bases between them. Combining the CDR3 with reference TRBV5-1 and TRBJ1-1 gives the whole variable domain KAGVTQTPRYLIKTRGQQVTLSCSPISGHRSVSWYQQTPGQGLQFLFEYFSETQRNKGNFPGRFSGRQFSNSRSEMNVSTLELGDSALYLCASSLGQGVGTEAFFGQGTRLTVV.

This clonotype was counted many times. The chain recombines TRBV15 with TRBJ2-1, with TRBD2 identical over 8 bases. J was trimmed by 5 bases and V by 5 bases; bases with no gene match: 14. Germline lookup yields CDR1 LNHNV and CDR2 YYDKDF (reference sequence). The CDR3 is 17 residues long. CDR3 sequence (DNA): TGTGCCACCAGCCGAGGGAGGAGCGGGAGAGTAAACAATGAGCAGTTCTTC. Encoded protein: CATSRGRSGRVNNEQFF.

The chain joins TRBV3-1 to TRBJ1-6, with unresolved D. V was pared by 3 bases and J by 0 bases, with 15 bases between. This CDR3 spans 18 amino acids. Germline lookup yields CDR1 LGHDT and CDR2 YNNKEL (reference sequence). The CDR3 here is CASSQMDLRSSYNSPLHF. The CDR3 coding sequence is TGTGCCAGCAGCCAGATGGACCTTCGGAGCTCCTATAATTCACCCCTCCACTTT.

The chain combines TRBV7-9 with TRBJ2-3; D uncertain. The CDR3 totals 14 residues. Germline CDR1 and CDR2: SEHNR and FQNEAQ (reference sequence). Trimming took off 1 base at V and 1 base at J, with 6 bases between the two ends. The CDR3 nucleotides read TGTGCCAGCAGCTTAGTCCGGGGCACAGATACGCAGTATTTT. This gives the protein CASSLVRGTDTQYF.

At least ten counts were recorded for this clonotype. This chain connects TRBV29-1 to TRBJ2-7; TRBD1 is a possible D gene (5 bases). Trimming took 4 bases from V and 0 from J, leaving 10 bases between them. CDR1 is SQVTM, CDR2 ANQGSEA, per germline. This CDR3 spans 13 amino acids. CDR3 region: CSVGQGSSYEQYF. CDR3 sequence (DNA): TGCAGCGTTGGGCAGGGTAGCTCCTACGAGCAGTACTTC.

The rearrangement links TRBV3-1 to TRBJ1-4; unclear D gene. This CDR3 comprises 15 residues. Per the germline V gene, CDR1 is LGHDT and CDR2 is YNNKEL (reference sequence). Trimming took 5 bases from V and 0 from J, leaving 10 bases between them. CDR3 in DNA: TGTGCCAGCAGCTCCTTCGGGGCAACTAATGAAAAACTGTTTTTT. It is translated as CASSSFGATNEKLFF.

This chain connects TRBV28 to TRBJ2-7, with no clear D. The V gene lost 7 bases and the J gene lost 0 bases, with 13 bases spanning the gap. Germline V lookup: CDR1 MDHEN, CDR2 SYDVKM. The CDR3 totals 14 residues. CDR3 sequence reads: CASTNPSSSYEQYF. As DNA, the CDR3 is TGTGCCAGCACCAACCCTTCGAGCTCCTACGAGCAGTACTTC.

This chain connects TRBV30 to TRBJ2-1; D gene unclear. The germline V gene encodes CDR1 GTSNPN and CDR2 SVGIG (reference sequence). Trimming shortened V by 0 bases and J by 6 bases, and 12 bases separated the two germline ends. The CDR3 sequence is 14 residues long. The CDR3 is CAWSVEGGSNEQFF. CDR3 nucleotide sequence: TGTGCCTGGAGTGTGGAAGGCGGTAGCAATGAGCAGTTCTTC.

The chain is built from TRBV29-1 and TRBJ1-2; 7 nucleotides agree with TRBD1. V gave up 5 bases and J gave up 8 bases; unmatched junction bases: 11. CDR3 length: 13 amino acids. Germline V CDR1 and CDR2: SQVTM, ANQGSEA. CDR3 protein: CSVTGTAPLGYTF. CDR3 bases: TGCAGCGTTACTGGGACAGCGCCCTTGGGCTACACCTTC.

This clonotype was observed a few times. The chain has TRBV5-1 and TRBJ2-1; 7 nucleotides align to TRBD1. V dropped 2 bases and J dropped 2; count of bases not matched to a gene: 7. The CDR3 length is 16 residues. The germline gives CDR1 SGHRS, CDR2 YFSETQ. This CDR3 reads CASSLKGTDAYNEQFF. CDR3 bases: TGCGCCAGCAGCTTAAAAGGGACAGATGCCTACAATGAGCAGTTCTTC.

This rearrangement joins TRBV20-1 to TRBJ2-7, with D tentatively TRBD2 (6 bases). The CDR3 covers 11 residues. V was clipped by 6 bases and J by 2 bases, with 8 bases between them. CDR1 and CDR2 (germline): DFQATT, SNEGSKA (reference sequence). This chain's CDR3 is CSARETYEQYF. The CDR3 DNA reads TGCAGTGCACGGGAGACCTACGAGCAGTACTTC.

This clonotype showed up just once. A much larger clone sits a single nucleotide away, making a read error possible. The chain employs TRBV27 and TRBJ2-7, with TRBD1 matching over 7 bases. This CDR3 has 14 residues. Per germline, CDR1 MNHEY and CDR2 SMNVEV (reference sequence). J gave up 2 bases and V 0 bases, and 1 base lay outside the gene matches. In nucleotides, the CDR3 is TGTGCCAGCAGTTTATCACAGGGGACCTACGAGCAGTACTTC. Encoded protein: CASSLSQGTYEQYF.

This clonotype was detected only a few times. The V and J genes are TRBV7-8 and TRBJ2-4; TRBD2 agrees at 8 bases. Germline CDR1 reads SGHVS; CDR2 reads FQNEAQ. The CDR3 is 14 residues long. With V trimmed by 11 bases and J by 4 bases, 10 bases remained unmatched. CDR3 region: CARTGGRGKNIQYF. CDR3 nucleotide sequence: TGTGCCCGAACGGGGGGGCGGGGGAAAAACATTCAGTACTTC.